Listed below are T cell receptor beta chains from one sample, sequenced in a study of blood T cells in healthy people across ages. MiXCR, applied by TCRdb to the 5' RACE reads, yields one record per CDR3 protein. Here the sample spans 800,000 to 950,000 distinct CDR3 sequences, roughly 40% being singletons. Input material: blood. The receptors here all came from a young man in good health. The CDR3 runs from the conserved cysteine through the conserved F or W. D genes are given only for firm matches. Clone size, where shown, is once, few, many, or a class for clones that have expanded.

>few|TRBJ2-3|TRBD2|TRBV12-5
CASGSGLAGSSTDTQYF
TGTGCTAGTGGTTCGGGACTAGCGGGGTCTAGCACAGATACGCAGTATTTT
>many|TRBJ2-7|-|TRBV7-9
CASSLNGADEQYF
TGTGCCAGCAGCTTAAATGGGGCGGACGAGCAGTACTTC
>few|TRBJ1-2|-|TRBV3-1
CASSQGRQGYTF
TGTGCCAGCAGCCAAGGCAGACAGGGCTACACCTTC
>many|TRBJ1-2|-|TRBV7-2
CASSLIPGENYGYTF
TGTGCCAGCAGCTTAATCCCGGGGGAAAACTATGGCTACACCTTC
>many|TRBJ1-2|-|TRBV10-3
CAISEAGRNYGYTF
TGTGCCATCAGTGAAGCAGGGAGGAACTATGGCTACACCTTC
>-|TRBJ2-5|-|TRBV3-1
CASSHPSDTYNEQYF
TGTGCCAGCAGCCACCCTAGTGATACCTACAATGAGCAGTACTTC
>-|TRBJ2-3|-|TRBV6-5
CASSPEGGPGDTQYF
TGTGCCAGCAGCCCAGAGGGGGGCCCCGGGGATACGCAGTATTTT
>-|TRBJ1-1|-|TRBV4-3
CASSQDVGEDTEAFF
TGCGCCAGCAGCCAAGATGTGGGAGAAGACACTGAAGCTTTCTTT
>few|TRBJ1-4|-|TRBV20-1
CSALLNHAGNEKLFF
TGCAGTGCCCTACTCAACCACGCTGGTAATGAAAAACTGTTTTTT
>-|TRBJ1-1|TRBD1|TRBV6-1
CASRGTGRDPEAFF
TGTGCCAGCAGGGGGACAGGGCGCGATCCCGAAGCTTTCTTT
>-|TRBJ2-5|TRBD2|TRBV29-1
CSVEGGRGVQETQYF
TGCAGCGTTGAAGGGGGACGGGGGGTTCAAGAGACCCAGTACTTC
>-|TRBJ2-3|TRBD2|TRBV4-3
CASSQDAVSGASDTQYF
TGCGCCAGCAGCCAAGATGCGGTTAGCGGGGCGTCAGATACGCAGTATTTT
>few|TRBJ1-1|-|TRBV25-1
CASSEVSYTEAFF
TGTGCCAGCAGTGAGGTCAGTTACACTGAAGCTTTCTTT
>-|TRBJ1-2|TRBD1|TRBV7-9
CASVGTGPFGYTF
TGTGCCAGCGTCGGGACAGGCCCCTTTGGCTACACCTTC
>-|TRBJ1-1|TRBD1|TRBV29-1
CSGGTGGRNTEAFF
TGCAGCGGCGGGACAGGGGGCCGGAACACTGAAGCTTTCTTT
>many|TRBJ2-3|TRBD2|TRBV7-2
CASSLEASGGRDTQYF
TGTGCCAGCAGCTTAGAGGCTAGCGGGGGTAGAGATACGCAGTATTTT
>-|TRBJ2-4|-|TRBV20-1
CSAGLIGGLDIQYF
TGCAGTGCTGGGCTCATCGGGGGATTGGACATTCAGTACTTC
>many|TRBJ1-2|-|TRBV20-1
CSAATQTESDYGYTF
TGCAGTGCAGCGACCCAGACCGAGAGCGACTATGGCTACACCTTC
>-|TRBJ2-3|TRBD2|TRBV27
CASSYLLAGGADTQYF
TGTGCCAGCAGTTACCTCCTGGCGGGGGGCGCAGATACGCAGTATTTT
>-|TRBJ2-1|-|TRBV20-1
CSARGPGAAYNEQFF
TGCAGTGCTAGGGGACCAGGGGCCGCCTACAATGAGCAGTTCTTC
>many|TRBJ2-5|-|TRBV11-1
CASSLKFQDQETQYF
TGTGCCAGCAGCTTAAAATTTCAGGACCAAGAGACCCAGTACTTC
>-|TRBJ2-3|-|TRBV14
CASSQFQAESLASTDTQYF
TGTGCCAGCAGCCAATTTCAGGCAGAATCTCTTGCTAGCACAGATACGCAGTATTTT
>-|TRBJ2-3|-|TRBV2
CASSDGGYTDTQYF
TGTGCCAGCAGTGACGGGGGCTACACAGATACGCAGTATTTT
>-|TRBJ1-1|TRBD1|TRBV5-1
CASSLVQGVNTEAFF
TGCGCCAGCAGCTTGGTACAGGGGGTGAACACTGAAGCTTTCTTT
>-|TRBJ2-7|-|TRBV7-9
CASSLNSLGSEQYF
TGTGCCAGCAGCTTAAACTCTCTGGGGTCGGAGCAGTACTTC
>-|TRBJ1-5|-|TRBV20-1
CSARVSGALNQPQHF
TGCAGTGCTAGAGTCAGTGGGGCACTCAATCAGCCCCAGCATTTT
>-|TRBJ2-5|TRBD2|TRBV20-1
CSARVRTSGAGNEQYF
TGCAGTGCTAGAGTCCGCACTAGCGGGGCTGGGAATGAGCAGTACTTC
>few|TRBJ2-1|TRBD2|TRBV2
CASSDRTSGGPQFF
TGTGCCAGCAGTGATAGGACTAGCGGGGGGCCCCAGTTCTTC
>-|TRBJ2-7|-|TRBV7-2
CASSLSSRSSYEQYF
TGTGCCAGCAGCTTAAGTAGCAGATCCTCCTACGAGCAGTACTTC
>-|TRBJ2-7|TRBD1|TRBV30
CAWGLGQGFSYEQYF
TGTGCCTGGGGTCTCGGACAGGGGTTCTCCTACGAGCAGTACTTC
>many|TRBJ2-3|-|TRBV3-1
CASSQDFGGSTDTQYF
TGTGCCAGCAGCCAAGATTTTGGGGGGAGCACAGATACGCAGTATTTT
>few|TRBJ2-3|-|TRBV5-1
CASSWRGDSTDTQYF
TGCGCCAGCAGCTGGAGGGGGGATAGCACAGATACGCAGTATTTT
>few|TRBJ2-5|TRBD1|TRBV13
CASSSSTGGAAVETQYF
TGTGCCAGCAGCTCTTCGACAGGGGGCGCGGCCGTGGAGACCCAGTACTTC
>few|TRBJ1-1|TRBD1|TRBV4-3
CASSLDPRQGEAFF
TGCGCCAGCAGCCTCGACCCCCGACAGGGTGAAGCTTTCTTT
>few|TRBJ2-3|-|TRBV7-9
CASSLTPGQNTDTQYF
TGTGCCAGCAGTCTAACCCCGGGACAAAACACAGATACGCAGTATTTT
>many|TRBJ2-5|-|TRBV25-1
CASRPLGGLQETQYF
TGTGCCAGCAGACCCCTGGGGGGATTACAAGAGACCCAGTACTTC
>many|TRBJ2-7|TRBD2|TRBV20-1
CSARGTSGSYEQYF
TGCAGTGCCCGTGGGACTAGCGGCTCCTACGAGCAGTACTTC
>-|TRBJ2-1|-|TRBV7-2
CASSLAPGPYEQFF
TGTGCCAGCAGCTTAGCGCCGGGGCCCTACGAGCAGTTCTTC
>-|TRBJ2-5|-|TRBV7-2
CASSLVRTFRETQYF
TGTGCCAGCAGCTTAGTTCGTACCTTTAGAGAGACCCAGTACTTC
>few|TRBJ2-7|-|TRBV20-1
CSASRESLFEQYF
TGCAGTGCTAGTCGGGAGTCCCTTTTCGAGCAGTACTTC
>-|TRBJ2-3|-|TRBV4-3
CASSQGAVFTDTQYF
TGCGCCAGCAGCCAAGGGGCGGTGTTCACAGATACGCAGTATTTT
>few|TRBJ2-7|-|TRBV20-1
CSARVHGDLSSYEQYF
TGCAGTGCTAGAGTCCACGGGGACTTGAGCTCCTACGAGCAGTACTTC
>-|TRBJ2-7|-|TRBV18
CASSVTKYEQYF
TGTGCCAGCTCAGTAACTAAGTACGAGCAGTACTTC
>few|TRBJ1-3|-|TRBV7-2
CASSLVGRSHSGNTIYF
TGTGCCAGCAGCTTAGTCGGCAGGAGTCACTCTGGAAACACCATATATTTT
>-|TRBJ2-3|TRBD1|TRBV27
CASSSSGTGEYDTQYF
TGTGCCAGCAGTTCATCCGGGACAGGGGAGTACGATACGCAGTATTTT
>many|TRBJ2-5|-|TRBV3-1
CASSQDRRGSQETQYF
TGTGCCAGCAGCCAAGATCGTCGGGGGAGCCAAGAGACCCAGTACTTC
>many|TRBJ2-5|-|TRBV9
CASSPLLQETQYF
TGTGCCAGCAGCCCCCTCCTTCAAGAGACCCAGTACTTC